A single sample is the source of the 26 T cell receptor beta chains below, sequenced in a study of blood T cell repertoires in COVID-19. Assay: immunoSEQ multiplex PCR; the TCRdb copy retains only in-frame clones and omits some. The sample has under 300,000 clones; around 89% are singletons. The sequenced sample consisted of peripheral blood. The receptors were gathered from a woman in her 40s who had recovered from COVID-19.

The CDR3 DNA reads TGTGCCAGCAGTTACTCAGGGACAGTGAACACTGAAGCTTTCTTT. Translated, it gives CASSYSGTVNTEAFF. The genes are TRBV6-5 and TRBJ1-1; 7 positions agree with TRBD1. This CDR3 region has 15 residues. From germline, CDR1 is MNHEY and CDR2 SVGAGI. J lost 0 bases, V lost 0 bases, and 1 base had no gene match.

This chain links TRBV9 with TRBJ2-7; 12 bases match TRBD2. V was pared by 0 bases and J by 2 bases, with 6 bases of the junction left unmatched. CDR1 is SGDLS, CDR2 YYNGEE, per germline. The CDR3 is made up of 17 amino acids. The CDR3 is CASSVGLAGGGTYEQYV. For the CDR3, the DNA is TGTGCCAGCAGCGTAGGGCTAGCGGGAGGGGGCACCTACGAGCAGTACGTC.

This clone was picked up one time. V usage is TRBV7-2 and J usage is TRBJ1-5; 8 nucleotides match TRBD1. The germline gives CDR1 SGHTA, CDR2 FQGNSA. The CDR3 is 15 residues long. The J segment lost 5 bases and the V segment lost 5 bases, leaving 8 bases of the junction unmatched. Here the CDR3 DNA reads TGTGCCAGCAGCCCAGGGGGCGCGTTCCATCAGCCCCAGCATTTT. It yields the protein CASSPGGAFHQPQHF. The full variable domain, in which reference TRBV7-2 and TRBJ1-5 provide the parts outside the CDR3, is GAGVSQSPSNKVTEKGKDVELRCDPISGHTALYWYRQSLGQGLEFLIYFQGNSAPDKSGLPSDRFSAERTGGSVSTLTIQRTQQEDSAVYLCASSPGGAFHQPQHFGDGTRLSIL.

The chain has TRBV6-5 and TRBJ2-2; a possible D gene is TRBD2 (5 bases). V was pared by 7 bases and J by 6 bases, with 15 bases between. The CDR3 is 14 residues long. The germline V gene encodes CDR1 MNHEY and CDR2 SVGAGI. DNA for the CDR3: TGTGCCAGCACCTACTCTGGGAGTTCCGGGGAGCTGTTTTTT. Its protein is CASTYSGSSGELFF.

The rearrangement joins TRBV18 to TRBJ2-1, with 8 positions matching TRBD1. This CDR3 is 15 amino acids long. Germline CDR1 KGHSH, CDR2 LQKENI. V trimming: 3 bases; J trimming: 6 bases; junction bases outside the gene matches: 7. CDR3 nucleotides: TGTGCCAGCTCACCGAGACAGGGGTGGCGCAATGAGCAGTTCTTC. Protein product: CASSPRQGWRNEQFF.

The J gene is TRBJ1-2, the V gene TRBV29-1; the D is unclear. Trimming left V 1 base short and J 5 bases short, with 5 bases between. The CDR3 extends over 11 amino acids. Germline V gene sequence: CDR1 SQVTM, CDR2 ANQGSEA. CDR3 nucleotide sequence: TGCAGCGTTGAAGGTTCTTATGGCTACACCTTC. Its translation: CSVEGSYGYTF.

Here the CDR3 reads CASSGQSWGDGYTF. The CDR3 nucleotides are TGTGCCAGCAGCGGCCAGAGCTGGGGGGATGGCTACACCTTC. The chain recombines TRBV7-9 with TRBJ1-2, with D tentatively TRBD1 (5 bases). This CDR3 region has 14 residues. Germline V gene data show CDR1 as SEHNR and CDR2 as FQNEAQ (reference sequence). Trimming took 5 bases from V and 6 from J, leaving 16 bases between them.

The chain links TRBV30 to TRBJ2-5; D not resolved. The V end lost 4 bases, the J end lost 4 bases, and 7 bases lay between the germline ends. Germline CDR1 GTSNPN, CDR2 SVGIG (reference sequence). The CDR3 has 11 amino acids. Written as DNA, the CDR3 is TGTGCCTGGACTTCCGGAGAGACCCAGTACTTC. Amino acid sequence: CAWTSGETQYF.

The J gene is TRBJ1-2, the V gene TRBV15; no reliable D call. Germline V gene sequence: CDR1 LNHNV, CDR2 YYDKDF (reference sequence). Trimming shortened V by 0 bases and J by 6 bases, and 8 bases separated the two germline ends. CDR3 length: 13 residues. The CDR3 coding sequence is TGTGCCACCAGCAGAGATCTGGCGGATGGCTACACCTTC. This gives the protein CATSRDLADGYTF.

The chain recombines TRBV27 with TRBJ1-5; D call uncertain. Looked up from germline, CDR1 is MNHEY and CDR2 is SMNVEV (reference sequence). Trimming pared 0 bases from V and 3 bases from J, leaving 9 bases between. The CDR3 spans 15 residues. The CDR3 is CASSLSAQVNQPQHF. In nucleotides, the CDR3 is TGTGCCAGCAGTTTATCGGCCCAGGTCAATCAGCCCCAGCATTTT.

V and J are TRBV11-2 and TRBJ2-5; 9 bases agree with TRBD2. Unmatched junction bases numbered 9, after V lost 5 bases and J lost 5 bases. Germline-derived CDR1 and CDR2 are SGHAT and FQNNGV. The CDR3 consists of 15 residues. CDR3 DNA sequence: TGTGCCAGCAGCCCCGCCGGGACTAGCTCGGAGACCCAGTACTTC. It yields the protein CASSPAGTSSETQYF. Full variable domain (remainder filled in from reference TRBV11-2 and TRBJ2-5): EAGVAQSPRYKIIEKRQSVAFWCNPISGHATLYWYQQILGQGPKLLIQFQNNGVVDDSQLPKDRFSAERLKGVDSTLKIQPAKLEDSAVYLCASSPAGTSSETQYFGPGTRLLVL.

The gene calls are TRBV9 and TRBJ1-4, with D unclear. Germline V gene lookup returns CDR1 SGDLS and CDR2 YYNGEE. This CDR3 has 13 residues. The V and J ends lost 4 bases and 8 bases respectively, with 12 bases between them. The CDR3 coding sequence is TGTGCCAGCAGCCCAACGACTTGGGAAAAACTGTTTTTT. This encodes CASSPTTWEKLFF.

The chain links TRBV27 to TRBJ1-2; TRBD1 matches at 7 bases. Germline CDR1 is MNHEY and CDR2 is SMNVEV (reference sequence). The CDR3 loop spans 16 amino acids. J gave up 5 bases and V 6 bases, and 15 bases lay outside the gene matches. The CDR3 spells CASSRGWTGAGYGYTF. The CDR3 DNA reads TGTGCCAGCAGCCGGGGCTGGACAGGAGCCGGGTATGGCTACACCTTC.

This clone was counted a few times. The genes are TRBV5-1 and TRBJ1-6, with a weak D call TRBD1 (5 bases). Trimming took 0 bases from V and 4 from J, leaving 14 bases between them. Germline CDR1 is SGHRS and CDR2 is YFSETQ. The CDR3 is 17 residues long. CDR3 nucleotides: TGCGCCAGCAGCTTGGGAGTGGCGGGACCGTATAATTCACCCCTCCACTTT. This codes for CASSLGVAGPYNSPLHF.

V is TRBV11-1 and J is TRBJ2-1, with a tentative D call TRBD2 (6 bases). There are 15 residues in the CDR3. V shed 3 bases and J shed 9 bases, with 18 bases lying between them. Germline CDR1 and CDR2: SGHAT and FQDESV (reference sequence). CDR3 nucleotide sequence: TGTGCCAGCAGCTTTGTCGGCAACCCGCGGGGTGAGCAGTTCTTC. This codes for CASSFVGNPRGEQFF.

The chain recombines TRBV18 with TRBJ2-5, with 8 positions matching TRBD1. The CDR3 totals 14 residues. J gave up 0 bases and V 4 bases, and 1 base lay outside the gene matches. CDR1 KGHSH and CDR2 LQKENI come from the germline V gene. CDR3 loop: CASSQGQDQETQYF. The CDR3 coding sequence is TGTGCCAGCTCACAGGGACAGGACCAAGAGACCCAGTACTTC.

The gene calls are TRBV3-1 (or the pseudogene TRBV3-2) and TRBJ1-5; D is possibly TRBD1 (5 bases). The CDR3 sequence is 14 residues long. Germline V gene lookup returns CDR1 LGHDT and CDR2 YNNKEL (reference sequence). Deletions cut 4 bases from V and 11 bases from J, with 18 bases between. CDR3 loop: CASSPNPRGGAQHF. CDR3 DNA sequence: TGTGCCAGCAGCCCGAACCCCCGGGGCGGGGCCCAGCATTTT.

The chain is built from TRBV9 and TRBJ1-6; 10 bases agree with TRBD1. Trimming at V came to 3 bases and at J to 10 bases, leaving 4 bases not matched to a gene. The CDR3 sequence is 14 residues long. CDR1 and CDR2 (germline): SGDLS, YYNGEE. Here the CDR3 reads CASSEGTGDSPLHF. The CDR3, as DNA: TGTGCCAGCAGCGAGGGGACAGGGGACTCACCCCTCCACTTT.

This rearrangement joins TRBV15 to TRBJ2-2, with 7 bases lining up with TRBD1. CDR3 length equals 15 residues. Germline V gene data show CDR1 as LNHNV and CDR2 as YYDKDF (reference sequence). The V gene end was trimmed by 2 bases and the J gene end by 4 bases; junction bases not matched to a gene: 4. The CDR3, as DNA: TGTGCCACCAGCAGACGGACAGGATCCACCGGGGAGCTGTTTTTT. This codes for CATSRRTGSTGELFF.

The V gene is TRBV30, the J gene TRBJ1-2; the D gene is possibly TRBD1 (6 bases). CDR3 size: 15 residues. Trimming removed 0 bases from V and 8 bases from J, with 19 bases in between. Per germline, CDR1 GTSNPN and CDR2 SVGIG (reference sequence). The CDR3 loop is CAWSVVAGQLGGYTF. CDR3 DNA sequence: TGTGCCTGGAGTGTAGTTGCCGGACAGTTAGGAGGCTACACCTTC.

The V and J genes are TRBV6-2 or TRBV6-3 and TRBJ2-1; 7 nucleotides agree with TRBD2. CDR1 MNHEY and CDR2 SVGEGT come from the germline V gene. Germline trimming cut 5 bases from V and 9 bases from J; bases unmatched to any gene: 7. This CDR3 region has 13 residues. CDR3 sequence (DNA): TGTGCCAGCAGTCGCCCCAGCGGGGTTGAGCAGTTCTTC. It codes for CASSRPSGVEQFF.

J is TRBJ2-5 and V is TRBV29-1, with a tentative D call TRBD1 (7 bases). The CDR3 runs to 12 residues. Germline CDR1 SQVTM, CDR2 ANQGSEA. Trimming took off 7 bases at V and 3 bases at J, with 12 bases between the two ends. DNA for the CDR3: TGCAGCGGGGGGGACAGAAAAGAGACCCAGTACTTC. Translating it yields CSGGDRKETQYF. The full variable domain, with the rest looked up from reference TRBV29-1 and TRBJ2-5, is SAVISQKPSRDICQRGTSLTIQCQVDSQVTMMFWYRQQPGQSLTLIATANQGSEATYESGFVIDKFPISRPNLTFSTLTVSNMSPEDSSIYLCSGGDRKETQYFGPGTRLLVL.

This clone was observed a single time. The chain is built from TRBV29-1 and TRBJ1-2; 11 nucleotides align to TRBD1. Unmatched junction bases numbered 11, after V lost 6 bases and J lost 2 bases. The CDR3 loop spans 16 amino acids. Germline V gene data show CDR1 as SQVTM and CDR2 as ANQGSEA. The CDR3, as DNA: TGCAGCGTCACCGGAGGGGGACAGGGGGGCAACTATGGCTACACCTTC. It codes for CSVTGGGQGGNYGYTF.

This clone was seen only once. This chain connects TRBV30 to TRBJ1-2; D unresolved. Germline loops: CDR1 GTSNPN, CDR2 SVGIG (reference sequence). With 2 bases removed from V and 4 bases from J, the gap between germline ends came to 20 bases. The CDR3 has 16 residues. CDR3 DNA sequence: TGTGCCTGGAGTCGGAGCGGCCTCCCAACCTCCTATGGCTACACCTTC. As protein: CAWSRSGLPTSYGYTF. Full variable domain (remainder filled in from reference TRBV30 and TRBJ1-2): SQTIHQWPATLVQPVGSPLSLECTVEGTSNPNLYWYRQAAGRGLQLLFYSVGIGQISSEVPQNLSASRPQDRQFILSSKKLLLSDSGFYLCAWSRSGLPTSYGYTFGSGTRLTVV.

The V gene is TRBV13, the J gene TRBJ2-7, with 7 bases aligning to TRBD2. The germline V gene has CDR1 PRHDT and CDR2 FYEKMQ (reference sequence). The J segment lost 2 bases and the V segment lost 0 bases, leaving 7 bases of the junction unmatched. CDR3 length: 16 residues. The chain's CDR3 is CASSLGGTMGPYEQYV. The DNA for the CDR3 is TGTGCCAGCAGCTTAGGGGGGACTATGGGCCCCTACGAGCAGTACGTC.

The rearrangement joins TRBV27 to TRBJ2-7; D is perhaps TRBD2 (6 bases). V lost 3 bases and J 4 bases, leaving 19 bases between the germline ends. The germline V gene has CDR1 MNHEY and CDR2 SMNVEV (reference sequence). The CDR3 sequence is 16 residues long. The DNA of the CDR3 is TGTGCCAGCAGTTTGGGGGGAGCCTCAAAGGGTTACGAGCAGTACTTC. Encoded protein: CASSLGGASKGYEQYF.